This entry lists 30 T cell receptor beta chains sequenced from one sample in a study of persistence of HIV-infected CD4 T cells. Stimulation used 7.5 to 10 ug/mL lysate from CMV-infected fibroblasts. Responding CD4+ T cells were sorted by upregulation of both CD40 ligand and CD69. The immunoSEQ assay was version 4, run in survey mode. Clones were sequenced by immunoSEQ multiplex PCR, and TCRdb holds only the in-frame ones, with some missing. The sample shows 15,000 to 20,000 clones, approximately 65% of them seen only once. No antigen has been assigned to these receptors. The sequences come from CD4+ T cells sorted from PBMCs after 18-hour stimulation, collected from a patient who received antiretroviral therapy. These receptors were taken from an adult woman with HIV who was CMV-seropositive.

The CDR3 is CASRRLAESLDTQYF. The CDR3 DNA follows: TGTGCCAGCAGGAGACTAGCCGAATCTCTAGATACGCAGTATTTT. This chain uses TRBV6-4 with TRBJ2-3, with 7 bases that match TRBD2. The CDR3 runs to 15 residues. The germline V gene encodes CDR1 MRHNA and CDR2 SNTAGT. With V trimmed by 6 bases and J by 5 bases, 11 bases remained unmatched.

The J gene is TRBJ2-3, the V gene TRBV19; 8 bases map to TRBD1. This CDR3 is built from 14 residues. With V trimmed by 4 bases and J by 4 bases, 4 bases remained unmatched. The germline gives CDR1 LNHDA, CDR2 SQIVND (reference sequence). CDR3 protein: CASSKDRGADTQYF. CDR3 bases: TGTGCCAGTAGTAAAGACAGGGGCGCAGATACGCAGTATTTT.

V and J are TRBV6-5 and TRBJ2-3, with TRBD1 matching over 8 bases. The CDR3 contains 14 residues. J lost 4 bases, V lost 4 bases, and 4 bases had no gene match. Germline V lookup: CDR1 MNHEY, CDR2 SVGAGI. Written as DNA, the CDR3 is TGTGCCAGCAGTTTCGACAGGGGTGCAGATACGCAGTATTTT. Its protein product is CASSFDRGADTQYF.

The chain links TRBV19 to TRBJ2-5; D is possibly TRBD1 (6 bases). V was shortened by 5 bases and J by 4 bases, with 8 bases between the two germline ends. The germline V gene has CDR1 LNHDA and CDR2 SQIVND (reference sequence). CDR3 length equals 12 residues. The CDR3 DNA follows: TGTGCCAGTAGTGGGGACACAGAGACCCAGTACTTC. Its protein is CASSGDTETQYF.

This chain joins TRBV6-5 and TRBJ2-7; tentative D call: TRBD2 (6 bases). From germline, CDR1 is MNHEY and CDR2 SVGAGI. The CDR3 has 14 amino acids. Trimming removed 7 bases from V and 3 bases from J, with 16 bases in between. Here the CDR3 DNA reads TGTGCCAGCAAGCCGGGGCTAGCGATCTACGAGCAGTACGTC. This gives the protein CASKPGLAIYEQYV.

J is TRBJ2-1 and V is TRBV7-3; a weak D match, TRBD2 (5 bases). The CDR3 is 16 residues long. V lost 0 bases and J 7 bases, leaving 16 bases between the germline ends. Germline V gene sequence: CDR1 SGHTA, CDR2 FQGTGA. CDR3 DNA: TGTGCCAGCAGCTTAACCGGTACAGCGGCACGTAATGAGCAGTTCTTC. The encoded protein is CASSLTGTAARNEQFF.

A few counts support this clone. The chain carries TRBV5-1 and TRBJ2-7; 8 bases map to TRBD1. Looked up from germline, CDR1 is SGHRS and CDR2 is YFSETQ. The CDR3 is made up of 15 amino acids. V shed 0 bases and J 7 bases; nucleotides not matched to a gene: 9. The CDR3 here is CASSLAGPRTGEQYV. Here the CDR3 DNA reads TGCGCCAGCAGCTTGGCCGGTCCCAGGACAGGGGAGCAGTACGTC.

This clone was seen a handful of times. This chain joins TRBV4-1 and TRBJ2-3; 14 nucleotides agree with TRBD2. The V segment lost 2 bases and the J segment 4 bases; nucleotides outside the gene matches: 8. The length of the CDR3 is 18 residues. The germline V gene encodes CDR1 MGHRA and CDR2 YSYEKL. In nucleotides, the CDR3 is TGCGCCAGCAGCCAAACCCGGACTAGCGGGGGGAGGGCAGATACGCAGTATTTT. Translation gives CASSQTRTSGGRADTQYF.

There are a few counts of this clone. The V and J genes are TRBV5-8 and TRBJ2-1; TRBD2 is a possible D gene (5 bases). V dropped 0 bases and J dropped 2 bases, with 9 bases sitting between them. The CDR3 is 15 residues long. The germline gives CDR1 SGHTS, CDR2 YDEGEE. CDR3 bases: TGTGCCAGCAGCTTGGGTGGCGGGCCCTACAATGAGCAGTTCTTC. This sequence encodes CASSLGGGPYNEQFF.

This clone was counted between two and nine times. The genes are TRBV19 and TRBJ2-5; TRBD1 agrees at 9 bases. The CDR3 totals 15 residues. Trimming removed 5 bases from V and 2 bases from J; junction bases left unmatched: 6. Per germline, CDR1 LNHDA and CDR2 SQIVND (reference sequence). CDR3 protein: CASSLGTGPQETQYF. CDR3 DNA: TGTGCCAGTAGTCTCGGGACAGGGCCTCAAGAGACCCAGTACTTC.

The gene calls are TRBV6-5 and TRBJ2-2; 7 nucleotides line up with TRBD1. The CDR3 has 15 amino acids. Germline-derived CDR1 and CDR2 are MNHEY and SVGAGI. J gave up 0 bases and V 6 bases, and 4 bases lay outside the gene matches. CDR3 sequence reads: CASSYRGPNTGELFF. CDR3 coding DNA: TGTGCCAGCAGCTACAGGGGCCCGAACACCGGGGAGCTGTTTTTT.

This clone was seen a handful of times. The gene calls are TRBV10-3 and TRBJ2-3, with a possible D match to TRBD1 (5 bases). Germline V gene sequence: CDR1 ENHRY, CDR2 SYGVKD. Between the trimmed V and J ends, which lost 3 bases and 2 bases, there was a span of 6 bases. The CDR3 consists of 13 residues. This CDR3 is CAISDRDTDTQYF. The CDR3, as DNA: TGTGCCATCAGTGACAGGGACACAGATACGCAGTATTTT.

In DNA form, the CDR3 reads TGTGCCAGCAGCTTTCCCCATCCTTATAGCAATCAGCCCCAGCATTTT. Amino acid sequence: CASSFPHPYSNQPQHF. The V and J genes are TRBV11-1 and TRBJ1-5, with D unclear. Germline V gene lookup returns CDR1 SGHAT and CDR2 FQDESV (reference sequence). V lost 3 bases to trimming and J lost 0 bases, with 12 bases between them. The length of the CDR3 is 16 residues. Variable domain in full (rest from reference TRBV11-1 and TRBJ1-5): EAEVAQSPRYKITEKSQAVAFWCDPISGHATLYWYRQILGQGPELLVQFQDESVVDDSQLPKDRFSAERLKGVDSTLKIQPAELGDSAMYLCASSFPHPYSNQPQHFGDGTRLSIL.

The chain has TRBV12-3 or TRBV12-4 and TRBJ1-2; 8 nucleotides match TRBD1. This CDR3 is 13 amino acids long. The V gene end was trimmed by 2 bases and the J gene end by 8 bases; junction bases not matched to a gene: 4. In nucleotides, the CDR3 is TGTGCCAGCAGTTTACAGGGGGCAGAAGGCTACACCTTC. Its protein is CASSLQGAEGYTF.

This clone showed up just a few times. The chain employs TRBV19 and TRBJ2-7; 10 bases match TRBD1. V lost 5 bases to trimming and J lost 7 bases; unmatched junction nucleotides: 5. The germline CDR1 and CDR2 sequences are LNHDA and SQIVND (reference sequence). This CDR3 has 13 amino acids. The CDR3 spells CASSPRDRGEQYF. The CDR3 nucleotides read TGTGCCAGTAGTCCCCGGGACAGGGGTGAGCAGTACTTC.

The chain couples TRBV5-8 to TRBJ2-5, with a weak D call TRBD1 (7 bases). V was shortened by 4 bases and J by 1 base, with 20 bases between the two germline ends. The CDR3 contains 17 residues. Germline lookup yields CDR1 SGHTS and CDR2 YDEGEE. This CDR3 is CASSRGRGRGSQETQYF. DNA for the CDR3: TGTGCCAGCAGCCGGGGGCGGGGCAGGGGGTCCCAAGAGACCCAGTACTTC.

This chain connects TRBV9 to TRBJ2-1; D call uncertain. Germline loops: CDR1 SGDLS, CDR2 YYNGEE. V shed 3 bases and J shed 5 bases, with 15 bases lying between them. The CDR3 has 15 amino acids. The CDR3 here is CASSEYSNPNNEQFF. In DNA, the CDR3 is TGTGCCAGCAGCGAGTACAGCAACCCCAACAATGAGCAGTTCTTC.

CDR3 in DNA: TGTGCCAGCAGTTTATTCGGGGCCTCGATCACCGGGGAGCTGTTTTTT. Amino acids: CASSLFGASITGELFF. The chain has TRBV27 and TRBJ2-2; perhaps D is TRBD1 or TRBD2 (5 bases each). The CDR3 runs to 16 residues. Germline V gives CDR1 MNHEY, CDR2 SMNVEV (reference sequence). Trimming left V 1 base short and J 4 bases short, with 13 bases between.

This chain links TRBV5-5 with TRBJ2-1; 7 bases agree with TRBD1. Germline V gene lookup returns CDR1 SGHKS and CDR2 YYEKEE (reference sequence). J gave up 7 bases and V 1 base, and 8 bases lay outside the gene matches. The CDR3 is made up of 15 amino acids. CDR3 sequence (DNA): TGTGCCAGCAGCTTGATTTCGACAGGGTTGAATGAGCAGTTCTTC. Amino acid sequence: CASSLISTGLNEQFF.

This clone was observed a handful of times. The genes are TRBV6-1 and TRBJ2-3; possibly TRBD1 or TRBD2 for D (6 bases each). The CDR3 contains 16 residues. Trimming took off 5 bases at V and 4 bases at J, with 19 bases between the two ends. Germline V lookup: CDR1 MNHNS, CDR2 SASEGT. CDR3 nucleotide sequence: TGTGCCAGCAGTCAAGTGATAGGGGGGAATGCAGATACGCAGTATTTT. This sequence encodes CASSQVIGGNADTQYF.

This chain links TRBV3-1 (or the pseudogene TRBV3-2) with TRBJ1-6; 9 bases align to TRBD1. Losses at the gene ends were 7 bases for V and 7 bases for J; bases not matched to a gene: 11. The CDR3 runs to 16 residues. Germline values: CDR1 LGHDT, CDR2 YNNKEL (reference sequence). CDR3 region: CASTRGGTGRNSPLHF. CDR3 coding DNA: TGTGCCAGCACCCGGGGCGGGACAGGGAGAAATTCACCCCTCCACTTT.

The CDR3: CASSLMPGERETQYF. In DNA, the CDR3 is TGTGCCAGCAGCTTGATGCCCGGAGAGCGGGAGACCCAGTACTTC. The chain has TRBV5-5 and TRBJ2-5, with a tentative D call TRBD2 (5 bases). V was pared by 1 base and J by 5 bases, with 15 bases between. CDR1 and CDR2 from the germline V gene are SGHKS and YYEKEE (reference sequence). The CDR3 runs 15 residues.

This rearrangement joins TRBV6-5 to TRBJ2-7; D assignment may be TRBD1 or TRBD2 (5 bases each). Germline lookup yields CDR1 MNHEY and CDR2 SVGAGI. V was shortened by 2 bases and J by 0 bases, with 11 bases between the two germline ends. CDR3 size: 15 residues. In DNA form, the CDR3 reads TGTGCCAGCAGTTACGGGACGGCTAGCTCCTACGAGCAGTACGTC. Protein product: CASSYGTASSYEQYV.

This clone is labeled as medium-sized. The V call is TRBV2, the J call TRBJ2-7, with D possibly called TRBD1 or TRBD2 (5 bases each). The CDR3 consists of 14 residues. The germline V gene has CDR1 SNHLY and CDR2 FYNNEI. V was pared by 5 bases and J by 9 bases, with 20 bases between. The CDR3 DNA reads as TGTGCCAGCAGTACAACCGGGACCGGACTCGGGCAGTACGTC. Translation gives CASSTTGTGLGQYV.

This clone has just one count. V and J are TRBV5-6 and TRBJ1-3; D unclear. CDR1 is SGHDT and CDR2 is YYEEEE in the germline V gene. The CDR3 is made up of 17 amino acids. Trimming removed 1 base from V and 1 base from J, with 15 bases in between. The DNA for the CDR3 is TGTGCCAGCAGCTTGAGCGAGGTCCGCCTTTCTGGAAACACCATATATTTT. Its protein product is CASSLSEVRLSGNTIYF.

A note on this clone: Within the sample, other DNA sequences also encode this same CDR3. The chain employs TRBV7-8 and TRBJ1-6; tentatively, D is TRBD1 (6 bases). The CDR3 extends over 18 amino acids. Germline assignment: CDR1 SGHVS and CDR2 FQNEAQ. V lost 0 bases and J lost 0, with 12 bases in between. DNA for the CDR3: TGTGCCAGCAGCTTAGCGAGGCAGGGGAGCTCCTATAATTCACCCCTCCACTTT. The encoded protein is CASSLARQGSSYNSPLHF.

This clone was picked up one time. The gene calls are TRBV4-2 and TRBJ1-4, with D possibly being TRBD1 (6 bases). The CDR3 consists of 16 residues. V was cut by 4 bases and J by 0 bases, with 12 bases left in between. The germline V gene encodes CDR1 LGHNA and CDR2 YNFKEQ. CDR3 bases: TGTGCCAGCAGCCGGCTGGGACAACCAACTAATGAAAAACTGTTTTTT. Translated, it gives CASSRLGQPTNEKLFF.

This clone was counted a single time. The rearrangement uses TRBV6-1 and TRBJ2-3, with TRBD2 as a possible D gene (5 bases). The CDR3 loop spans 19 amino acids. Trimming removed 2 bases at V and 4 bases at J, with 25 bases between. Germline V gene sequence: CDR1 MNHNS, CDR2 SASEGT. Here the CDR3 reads CASSELIVGARAAPDTQYF. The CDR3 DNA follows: TGTGCCAGCAGTGAATTAATTGTAGGAGCGAGGGCGGCCCCAGATACGCAGTATTTT.

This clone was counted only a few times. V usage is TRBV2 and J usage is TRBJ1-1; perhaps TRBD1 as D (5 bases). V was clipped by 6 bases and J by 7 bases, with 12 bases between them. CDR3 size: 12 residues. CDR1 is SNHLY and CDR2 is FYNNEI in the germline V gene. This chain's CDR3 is CASRSDINEAFF. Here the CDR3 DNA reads TGTGCCAGCAGATCGGACATAAATGAAGCTTTCTTT.

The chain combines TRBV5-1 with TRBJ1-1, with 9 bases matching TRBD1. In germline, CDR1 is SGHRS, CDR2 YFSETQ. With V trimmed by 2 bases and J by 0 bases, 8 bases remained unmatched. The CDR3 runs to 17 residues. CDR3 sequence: CASSFGTGSGVNTEAFF. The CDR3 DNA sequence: TGCGCCAGCAGCTTCGGGACAGGGAGCGGAGTGAACACTGAAGCTTTCTTT. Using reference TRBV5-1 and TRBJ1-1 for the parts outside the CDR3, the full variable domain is KAGVTQTPRYLIKTRGQQVTLSCSPISGHRSVSWYQQTPGQGLQFLFEYFSETQRNKGNFPGRFSGRQFSNSRSEMNVSTLELGDSALYLCASSFGTGSGVNTEAFFGQGTRLTVV.